This TCR beta chain was profiled in a study of shared T cell receptors in the human thymus. Method: immunoSEQ multiplex PCR; TCRdb's copy keeps in-frame clones and lacks some. Of 540,000 or so clones listed, 78% are singletons. Trimming cost V 6 bases and J 0 bases, with 15 bases left between them. The CDR3 loop spans 15 amino acids. Germline lookup yields CDR1 LNHDA and CDR2 SQIVND (reference sequence). This same sample was also part of a study on human thymus T cells.

The clonotype comes from a boy under three years old with a congenital heart defect. The J gene is TRBJ2-7, the V gene TRBV19; D perhaps matches TRBD1 (5 bases). The sequencing input was thymocytes. The CDR3 nucleotides are TGTGCCAGTAGAAAAGGGGCGTTAAGCTCCTACGAGCAGTACTTC. As protein: CASRKGALSSYEQYF.